This is a list of T cell receptor beta chains from one sample in a study of shared clonotypes between healthy human individuals. The protocol was immunoSEQ multiplex PCR, while the TCRdb copy is restricted to in-frame clones and leaves out a portion. The sample yields about 2.3 million clones, around 90% seen once. The source material was naive CD4+ T cells from PBMCs. The receptors were gathered from a man between 18 and 29 years old in good health. Some clones in this sample may be carry-over from other donors' samples. Both conserved end residues are part of each CDR3. The D gene is left open where the match is weak. Clone size is shown for a subset of rows, as once, few, many or a class of expanded clone.

v_call	j_call	clone_size	d_call	cdr3_nt	cdr3_aa
TRBV5-4	TRBJ2-3	NA	TRBD2	TGTGCCAGCAGCTTGGCCCTAGCGGGGTCCACAGATACGCAGTATTTT	CASSLALAGSTDTQYF
TRBV19	TRBJ2-5	NA	TRBD2	TGTGCCAGTAGTATACTGCGGCGGGAGGGCGAGACCCAGTACTTC	CASSILRREGETQYF
TRBV11-2	TRBJ2-5	NA	TRBD2	TGTGCCAGCAGCCCAGGACTAGCGGGTGAAGAGACCCAGTACTTC	CASSPGLAGEETQYF
TRBV10-3	TRBJ2-3	NA	NA	TGTGCCATCAGTGGTTGGATTGGACAGCAAGGGGATACGCAGTATTTT	CAISGWIGQQGDTQYF
TRBV5-1	TRBJ2-3	NA	NA	TGCGCCAGCAGCGGTCTCGACACAGATACGCAGTATTTT	CASSGLDTDTQYF
TRBV2	TRBJ1-2	NA	TRBD1	TGTGCCAGCAGTCCGGGACAGGGCATCTATGGCTACACCTTC	CASSPGQGIYGYTF
TRBV9	TRBJ1-3	NA	TRBD1	TGTGCCAGCAGCGACAGGGGAGGAAACACCATATATTTT	CASSDRGGNTIYF
TRBV7-9	TRBJ1-1	NA	TRBD1	TGTGCCAGCAGCGAACAAATTACCGGGACAGGGGGCACTGAAGCTTTCTTT	CASSEQITGTGGTEAFF
TRBV7-3	TRBJ2-7	NA	NA	TGTGCCAGCAGCCAAGAGGGCGTGGGGTACGAGCAGTACTTC	CASSQEGVGYEQYF
TRBV18	TRBJ1-2	few	TRBD1	TGTGCCAGCTCATCCGACAGGGGGCTCATTGGCTACACCTTC	CASSSDRGLIGYTF
TRBV19	TRBJ2-1	NA	NA	TGTGCCAGTAGTATTGGAGGCTCAACCCCCAATGAGCAGTTCTTC	CASSIGGSTPNEQFF
TRBV9	TRBJ1-1	NA	NA	TGTGCCAGCAGCGTAGGAAGCAGGGCAAACACTGAAGCTTTCTTT	CASSVGSRANTEAFF
TRBV2	TRBJ2-1	NA	NA	TGTGCCAGCCGACCCGTAAGCTCCTACAATGAGCAGTTCTTC	CASRPVSSYNEQFF
TRBV10-3	TRBJ1-5	NA	NA	TGTGCCATCAGTGAGGGGTCGGGCAATCAGCCCCAGCATTTT	CAISEGSGNQPQHF
TRBV14	TRBJ2-5	NA	NA	TGTGCCAGCAGCCAAGACCAGACCCAGTACTTC	CASSQDQTQYF
TRBV19	TRBJ1-5	NA	NA	TGTGCCAGTAGACCTACCGGGGGAGGGACGGGTCAGCCCCAGCATTTT	CASRPTGGGTGQPQHF
TRBV4-1	TRBJ2-7	NA	TRBD1	TGCGCCAGCAGCAAATCGACAGGGATGAACGAGCAGTACTTC	CASSKSTGMNEQYF
TRBV28	TRBJ1-1	NA	TRBD1	TGTGCCAGCAGTCCCCTCGGGACAGGGAGAAGCACTGAAGCTTTCTTT	CASSPLGTGRSTEAFF
TRBV18	TRBJ2-1	NA	NA	TGTGCCAGCTCGCAATCCCTGACAAGTAGCTCCTACAATGAGCAGTTCTTC	CASSQSLTSSSYNEQFF
TRBV27	TRBJ2-7	NA	TRBD1	TGTGCCAGCAGTTCCGGGACAGGCGTACCCTACGAGCAGTACTTC	CASSSGTGVPYEQYF
TRBV5-1	TRBJ2-3	NA	NA	TGCGCCAGCAGCTTGCGATGGGGCCAGAGCACAGATACGCAGTATTTT	CASSLRWGQSTDTQYF
TRBV29-1	TRBJ2-2	NA	NA	TGCAGCGTTAGTCGGGCCACGAACACCGGGGAGCTGTTTTTT	CSVSRATNTGELFF
TRBV7-8	TRBJ2-5	NA	NA	TGTGCCAGCAGCCTAGGGGGAGGAGAGACCCAGTACTTC	CASSLGGGETQYF
TRBV28	TRBJ2-7	NA	NA	TGTGCCAGCAGTCCTCAATATTACGAGCAGTACTTC	CASSPQYYEQYF
TRBV15	TRBJ2-7	NA	NA	TGTGCCACCAGCAGGGGGTGGGAGGCGGGATCCTACGAGCAGTACTTC	CATSRGWEAGSYEQYF
TRBV2	TRBJ2-2	once	NA	TGTGCCAGCAGTGAAGTTAACGGCGGGGAGCTGTTTTTT	CASSEVNGGELFF
TRBV18	TRBJ2-7	once	TRBD1	TGTGCCAGCTCACAAGAGGACAGGGGACCCTACGAGCAGTACTTC	CASSQEDRGPYEQYF
TRBV7-8	TRBJ2-1	NA	TRBD1	TGTGCCAGCAGCTCCAGGTCGCCTTTGACAGGGCCATACAATGAGCAGTTCTTC	CASSSRSPLTGPYNEQFF
TRBV7-2	TRBJ2-7	NA	NA	TGTGCCAGCAGCCTCGCAGGGGGGGCCTGGGACGAGCAGTACTTC	CASSLAGGAWDEQYF
TRBV6-5	TRBJ1-3	NA	NA	TGTGCCAGCAGCCAAAAACAGGGATCCGGAAACACCATATATTTT	CASSQKQGSGNTIYF
TRBV27	TRBJ2-5	once	NA	TGTGCCAGCAGTAACACACGGGACACCGCCACCCAGTACTTC	CASSNTRDTATQYF
TRBV28	TRBJ2-3	NA	TRBD2	TGTGCCAGCAGTTTATGGTCTAGCGGGAGGAGGACAGATACGCAGTATTTT	CASSLWSSGRRTDTQYF
TRBV9	TRBJ2-7	NA	NA	TGTGCCAGCAGCTACCGAGACCGGGACTACGAGCAGTACTTC	CASSYRDRDYEQYF
TRBV2	TRBJ2-7	NA	NA	TGTGCCAGCAGTGAAGGGCCCTGGGGTGAGCAGTACTTC	CASSEGPWGEQYF
TRBV7-2	TRBJ1-5	once	TRBD1	TGTGCCAGCAGCCGGGACAGCTCTAGCAATCAGCCCCAGCATTTT	CASSRDSSSNQPQHF
TRBV5-1	TRBJ1-1	NA	TRBD1	TGCGCCAGCAGCACGGGACAGGGGCCACCAGAAGCTTTCTTT	CASSTGQGPPEAFF
TRBV29-1	TRBJ1-2	NA	TRBD1	TGCAGCGTTGAGGGACAGGGGGCGTTCGGCTATGGCTACACCTTC	CSVEGQGAFGYGYTF
TRBV19	TRBJ2-7	NA	NA	TGTGCCAGTAGTATATCGGGTGTTAACTACGAGCAGTACTTC	CASSISGVNYEQYF
TRBV7-3	TRBJ2-6	NA	NA	TGTGCCAGCAGCTCTCCTGGGGCCAACGTCCTGACTTTC	CASSSPGANVLTF
TRBV15	TRBJ2-6	NA	NA	TGTGCCACCAGCGGGGTGAGGGGGGCTCCTCGCTCTGGGGCCAACGTCCTGACTTTC	CATSGVRGAPRSGANVLTF
TRBV4-1	TRBJ2-3	NA	NA	TGCGCCAGCAGCCAACTGGCCCTGGATACGCAGTATTTT	CASSQLALDTQYF
TRBV5-1	TRBJ1-5	NA	TRBD1	TGCGCCAGCAGCTGGACCCTTGGGGTTCCAGGGGGCGATAATAATCAGCCCCAGCATTTT	CASSWTLGVPGGDNNQPQHF
TRBV28	TRBJ1-4	NA	TRBD1	TGTGCCAGCAGTTTACCGGGACAGGCTAATGAAAAACTGTTTTTT	CASSLPGQANEKLFF
TRBV5-4	TRBJ2-3	NA	TRBD1	TGTGCCAGCAGCTTTTCAACAGGGGGCAAGAATACGCAGTATTTT	CASSFSTGGKNTQYF
TRBV6-6	TRBJ2-2	NA	NA	TGTGCCAGCAGGGGCCAGCTTAGCACCGGGGAGCTGTTTTTT	CASRGQLSTGELFF
TRBV28	TRBJ1-1	NA	TRBD1	TGTGCCAGCAGTCCCCACCCGACAGGGGCGAGAGACACTGAAGCTTTCTTT	CASSPHPTGARDTEAFF
TRBV18	TRBJ2-3	NA	NA	TGTGCCAGCTCACCCTCTCCTCCTAGGGGTACGCAGTATTTT	CASSPSPPRGTQYF
TRBV6-5	TRBJ2-7	NA	NA	TGTGCCAGCAGTCCCAGAGGACGGTTCGAGCAGTACTTC	CASSPRGRFEQYF
TRBV6-1	TRBJ2-6	NA	NA	TGTGCCAGCAGTGGGAGAACGTCCCTACCCAACGTCCTGACTTTC	CASSGRTSLPNVLTF
TRBV29-1	TRBJ2-5	NA	TRBD1	TGCAGCGTTGTGGGCAGGGGGCACCAAGAGACCCAGTACTTC	CSVVGRGHQETQYF
TRBV5-1	TRBJ2-1	NA	NA	TGCGCCAGCAGCTTGGGTAGGGGCGTGGTAGGCAATGAGCAGTTCTTC	CASSLGRGVVGNEQFF